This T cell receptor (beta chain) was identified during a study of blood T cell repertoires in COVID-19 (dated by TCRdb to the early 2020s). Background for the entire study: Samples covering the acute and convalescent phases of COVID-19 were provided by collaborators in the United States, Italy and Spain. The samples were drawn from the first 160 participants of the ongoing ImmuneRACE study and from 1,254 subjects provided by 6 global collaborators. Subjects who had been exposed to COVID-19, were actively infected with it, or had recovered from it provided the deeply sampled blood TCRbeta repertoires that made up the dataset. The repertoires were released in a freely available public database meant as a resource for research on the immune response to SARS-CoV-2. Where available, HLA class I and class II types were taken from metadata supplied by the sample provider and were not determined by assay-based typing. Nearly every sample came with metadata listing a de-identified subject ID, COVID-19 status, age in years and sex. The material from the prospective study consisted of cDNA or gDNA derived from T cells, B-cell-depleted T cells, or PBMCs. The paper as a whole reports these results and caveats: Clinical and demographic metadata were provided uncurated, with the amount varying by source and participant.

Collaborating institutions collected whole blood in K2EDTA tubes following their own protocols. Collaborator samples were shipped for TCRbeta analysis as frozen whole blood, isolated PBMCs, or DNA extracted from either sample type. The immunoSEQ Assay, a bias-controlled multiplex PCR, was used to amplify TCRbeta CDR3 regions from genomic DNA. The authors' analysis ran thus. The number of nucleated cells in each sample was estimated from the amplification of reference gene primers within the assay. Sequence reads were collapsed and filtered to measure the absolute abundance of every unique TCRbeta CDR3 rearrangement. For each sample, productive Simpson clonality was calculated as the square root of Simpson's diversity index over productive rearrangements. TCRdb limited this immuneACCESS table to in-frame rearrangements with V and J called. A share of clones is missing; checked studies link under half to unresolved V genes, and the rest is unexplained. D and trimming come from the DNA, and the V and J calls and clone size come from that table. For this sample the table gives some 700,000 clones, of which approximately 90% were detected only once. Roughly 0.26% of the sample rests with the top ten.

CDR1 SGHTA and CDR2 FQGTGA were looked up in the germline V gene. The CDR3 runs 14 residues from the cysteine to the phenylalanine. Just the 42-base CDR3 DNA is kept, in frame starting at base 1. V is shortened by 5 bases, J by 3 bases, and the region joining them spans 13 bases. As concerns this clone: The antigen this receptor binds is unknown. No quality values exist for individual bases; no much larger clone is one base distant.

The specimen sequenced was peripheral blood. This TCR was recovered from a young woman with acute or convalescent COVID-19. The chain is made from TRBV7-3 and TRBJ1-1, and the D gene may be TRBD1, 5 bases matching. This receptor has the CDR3 CASSAGTAHTEAFF. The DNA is TGTGCCAGCAGCGCCGGGACTGCTCACACTGAAGCTTTCTTT. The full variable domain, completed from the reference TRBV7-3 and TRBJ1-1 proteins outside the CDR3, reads GAGVSQTPSNKVTEKGKYVELRCDPISGHTALYWYRQSLGQGPEFLIYFQGTGAADDSGLPNDRFFAVRPEGSVSTLKIQRTERGDSAVYLCASSAGTAHTEAFFGQGTRLTVV.